These T cell receptor beta chains were read from a single sample in a study of beta chain features in type 1 diabetes. The table came from immunoSEQ multiplex PCR; TCRdb's copy has only in-frame clones and leaves some out. The table shows 150,000 to 170,000 clones, with approximately 8.1% occurring only once. The sample comprised central memory CD4+ T cells from blood. The receptors originated from a man aged 18 to 35 in good health. Both conserved end residues are trimmed from each CDR3. Each record gives: J gene, D gene, V gene, CDR3 protein. A D gene is named only where the DNA matches it firmly.

>TRBJ2-7|NA|TRBV7-9
ASSLGTGSYEQY
>TRBJ2-3|NA|TRBV7-6
ASSLGQGMTDTQY
>TRBJ2-3|NA|TRBV18
ASSPTSGEDTQY
>TRBJ2-5|NA|TRBV14
ASSQQGPETQY
>TRBJ2-3|NA|TRBV7-3
ASSPIPSADTQY
>TRBJ1-6|TRBD1|TRBV28
ASKLGQGISSPLH
>TRBJ1-5|NA|TRBV7-2
ASSLEGRSSNQPQH
>TRBJ1-1|TRBD1|TRBV10-3
AISEKGALTEAF
>TRBJ2-2|TRBD1|TRBV2
ASSGQGPNTGELF
>TRBJ1-2|NA|TRBV19
ASSIDLPNGYT
>TRBJ2-1|TRBD2|TRBV5-4
ASSPGLAGGTPLYNEQF
>TRBJ1-2|NA|TRBV28
ASSLSSYGYT
>TRBJ1-2|TRBD1|TRBV29-1
SVEQGAGTVGYT
>TRBJ2-3|NA|TRBV7-9
ASSPAGAGTDTQY
>TRBJ1-4|TRBD1|TRBV9
ASSVPGTGPEKLF
>TRBJ1-2|NA|TRBV4-1
ASSQAPTPNYGYT